The T cell receptor (beta chain) described here comes from a study of technical replicates of blood from a handful of donors. TCRdb keeps only in-frame clones here, not all; method: immunoSEQ multiplex PCR. There are about 57,000 clones in the sample; around nine tenths occur only once, and approximately 5% lies in the top ten. The CDR3 runs to 15 residues. V was cut by 0 bases and J by 5 bases, with 16 bases left in between. Germline values: CDR1 SQVTM, CDR2 ANQGSEA. The TCR sequence derives from a human donor in good health. Some clones in this sample may be carry-over from other donors' samples. The V call is TRBV29-1, the J call TRBJ1-2; no clear D. The sequenced material came from PBMCs. The CDR3 reads CSVEDPEGRRYGYTF. DNA for the CDR3: TGCAGCGTTGAAGATCCAGAGGGAAGAAGGTATGGCTACACCTTC.